This TCR beta chain was documented in a study of CD8+CD57+ T cells in acquired aplastic anemia. General study points: The CD8+ Simpson's diversity of patients and controls was not significantly different.

Profiles of TCR beta VDJ and CDR3 were generated from a genomic DNA template. TCRdb independently ran MiXCR on the reads; one entry per CDR3 protein. There are around 180,000 distinct CDR3 sequences in the sample; about three fifths occur only once, and about 50% lies in the top ten. The CDR3 contains 13 residues. The germline V and J ends were trimmed by 0 bases and 3 bases, with 6 bases remaining between them. Germline lookup yields CDR1 LGHNA and CDR2 YSLEER. This clonotype occurred a few times. Its target is not known. A much bigger clone sits one base away, suggesting this may be a read error. J is TRBJ2-7 and V is TRBV4-3; TRBD2 might be the D (6 bases). This sequence originates from a human donor in good health. Sequencing used sorted CD4+, CD8+, or CD8+CD57+ T cells (not recorded which) from PBMCs. The CDR3 reads CASSQDSGYEQYF. CDR3 bases: TGCGCCAGCAGCCAAGATAGCGGCTACGAGCAGTACTTC.